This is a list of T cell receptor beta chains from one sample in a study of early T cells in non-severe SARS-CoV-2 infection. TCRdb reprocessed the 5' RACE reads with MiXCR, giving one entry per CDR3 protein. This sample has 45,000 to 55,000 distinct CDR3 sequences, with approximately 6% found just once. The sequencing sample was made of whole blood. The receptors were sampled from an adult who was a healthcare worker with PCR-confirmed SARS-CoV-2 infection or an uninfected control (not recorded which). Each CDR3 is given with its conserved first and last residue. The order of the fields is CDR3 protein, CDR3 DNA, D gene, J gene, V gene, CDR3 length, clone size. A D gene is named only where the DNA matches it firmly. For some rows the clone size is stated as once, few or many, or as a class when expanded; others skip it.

CDR3 protein: CASSQSPTGFYGYTF
CDR3 DNA: TGTGCCAGCAGCCAATCCCCGACAGGTTTTTATGGCTACACCTTC
D gene: NA
J gene: TRBJ1-2
V gene: TRBV16
CDR3 length: 15
clone size: many

CDR3 protein: CAWSKGGYGYTF
CDR3 DNA: TGTGCCTGGAGCAAAGGGGGCTATGGCTACACCTTC
D gene: NA
J gene: TRBJ1-2
V gene: TRBV30
CDR3 length: 12
clone size: many

CDR3 protein: CAWRKTGLGGDTQYF
CDR3 DNA: TGTGCCTGGAGGAAGACGGGACTAGGTGGCGATACGCAGTATTTT
D gene: TRBD2
J gene: TRBJ2-3
V gene: TRBV30
CDR3 length: 15
clone size: NA

CDR3 protein: CASSFEETQYF
CDR3 DNA: TGTGCCAGCAGCTTTGAAGAGACCCAGTACTTC
D gene: NA
J gene: TRBJ2-5
V gene: TRBV12-3/TRBV12-4
CDR3 length: 11
clone size: many

CDR3 protein: CASSRRQNQPQHF
CDR3 DNA: TGCGCCAGCAGCCGCAGACAGAATCAGCCCCAGCATTTT
D gene: NA
J gene: TRBJ1-5
V gene: TRBV4-1
CDR3 length: 13
clone size: many

CDR3 protein: CASSQAGRGGLQETQYF
CDR3 DNA: TGCGCCAGCAGCCAAGCCGGGAGGGGGGGCCTACAAGAGACCCAGTACTTC
D gene: TRBD2
J gene: TRBJ2-5
V gene: TRBV4-1
CDR3 length: 17
clone size: NA

CDR3 protein: CASSGHGEAFF
CDR3 DNA: TGCGCCAGCAGTGGCCACGGGGAAGCTTTCTTT
D gene: NA
J gene: TRBJ1-1
V gene: TRBV4-3
CDR3 length: 11
clone size: NA

CDR3 protein: CASSPNIRGAMGTDTQYF
CDR3 DNA: TGTGCCAGCAGCCCAAACATACGGGGGGCTATGGGCACAGATACGCAGTATTTT
D gene: NA
J gene: TRBJ2-3
V gene: TRBV7-6
CDR3 length: 18
clone size: many

CDR3 protein: CASSPDVYEQYF
CDR3 DNA: TGTGCCAGCAGCCCAGACGTCTACGAGCAGTACTTC
D gene: NA
J gene: TRBJ2-7
V gene: TRBV25-1
CDR3 length: 12
clone size: NA

CDR3 protein: CASSLDVGVHEQFF
CDR3 DNA: TGCGCCAGCAGCTTGGATGTGGGGGTCCATGAGCAGTTCTTC
D gene: NA
J gene: TRBJ2-1
V gene: TRBV5-1
CDR3 length: 14
clone size: NA

CDR3 protein: CAWSVRRSKLEKLFF
CDR3 DNA: TGTGCCTGGAGTGTACGTCGATCTAAACTCGAAAAACTGTTTTTT
D gene: NA
J gene: TRBJ1-4
V gene: TRBV30
CDR3 length: 15
clone size: NA

CDR3 protein: CASSQVGGRDNSPLHF
CDR3 DNA: TGTGCCAGCAGCCAAGTTGGTGGCAGGGACAATTCACCCCTCCACTTT
D gene: NA
J gene: TRBJ1-6
V gene: TRBV4-2
CDR3 length: 16
clone size: NA

CDR3 protein: CASSLVPHRLDNEQFF
CDR3 DNA: TGTGCCAGCAGCTTAGTCCCCCATCGACTAGACAATGAGCAGTTCTTC
D gene: NA
J gene: TRBJ2-1
V gene: TRBV7-3
CDR3 length: 16
clone size: few

CDR3 protein: CASSLALGAAYEQYF
CDR3 DNA: TGTGCTAGCAGCTTAGCTTTGGGGGCGGCCTACGAGCAGTACTTC
D gene: NA
J gene: TRBJ2-7
V gene: TRBV7-7
CDR3 length: 15
clone size: NA

CDR3 protein: CASSLAQPSSGNTIYF
CDR3 DNA: TGTGCCAGCAGCTTAGCTCAGCCGAGCTCTGGAAACACCATATATTTT
D gene: NA
J gene: TRBJ1-3
V gene: TRBV7-9
CDR3 length: 16
clone size: NA

CDR3 protein: CASSRTASSYEQYF
CDR3 DNA: TGTGCCAGCAGCAGGACGGCGAGCTCCTACGAGCAGTACTTC
D gene: NA
J gene: TRBJ2-7
V gene: TRBV6-5
CDR3 length: 14
clone size: many

CDR3 protein: CASSQDRGHGTGELFF
CDR3 DNA: TGCGCCAGCAGCCAGGACAGGGGGCACGGCACCGGGGAGCTGTTTTTT
D gene: TRBD1
J gene: TRBJ2-2
V gene: TRBV4-3
CDR3 length: 16
clone size: NA

CDR3 protein: CASSQGLGPGGYTF
CDR3 DNA: TGTGCCAGCAGCCAGGGGTTGGGGCCGGGAGGCTACACCTTC
D gene: NA
J gene: TRBJ1-2
V gene: TRBV12-3/TRBV12-4
CDR3 length: 14
clone size: many

CDR3 protein: CASSEFSSGGGETQYF
CDR3 DNA: TGTGCCAGCAGCGAGTTTTCATCGGGGGGAGGAGAGACCCAGTACTTC
D gene: TRBD2
J gene: TRBJ2-5
V gene: TRBV11-3
CDR3 length: 16
clone size: medium-sized

CDR3 protein: CASSSLAGFRPGTDTQYF
CDR3 DNA: TGTGCCAGCAGCTCACTAGCGGGCTTCCGACCCGGCACAGATACGCAGTATTTT
D gene: TRBD2
J gene: TRBJ2-3
V gene: TRBV5-5
CDR3 length: 18
clone size: few